This entry lists 8 T cell receptor beta chains sequenced from one sample in a study of identical twins' blood T cells. Each CDR3 protein is one row after TCRdb ran MiXCR on the 5' RACE reads. Of 300,000 to 400,000 distinct CDR3 sequences in the sample, over 25% are singletons; the top ten hold around 5.6%. The sequencing input was PBMCs. These receptors were obtained from a woman aged 18-50 years in good health.

This sequence joins TRBV7-2 and TRBJ2-7, with 8 positions matching TRBD2. J gave up 1 base and V 3 bases, and 5 bases lay outside the gene matches. The CDR3 is made up of 15 amino acids. The V gene's germline CDR1 is SGHTA and CDR2 FQGNSA. Here the CDR3 DNA reads TGTGCCAGCAGCTTCTACGTAGCGGGGTCCTACGAGCAGTACTTC. This codes for CASSFYVAGSYEQYF.

The J gene is TRBJ2-7, the V gene TRBV27; 10 nucleotides align to TRBD2. The CDR3 is 14 amino acids. Germline-derived CDR1 and CDR2 are MNHEY and SMNVEV (reference sequence). V gave up 3 bases and J gave up 3 bases; unmatched junction bases: 2. The CDR3 nucleotides are TGTGCCAGCAGTTTCGCTAGCGGGAGCTACGAGCAGTACTTC. Its translation: CASSFASGSYEQYF.

The sample holds a few counts of this clonotype. This rearrangement joins TRBV9 to TRBJ2-1; D gene ambiguous. Germline V gene sequence: CDR1 SGDLS, CDR2 YYNGEE. The CDR3 has 16 residues. Between the trimmed V and J ends, which lost 5 bases and 0 bases, there was a span of 15 bases. The CDR3 reads CASSVRSTFSYNEQFF. For the CDR3, the DNA is TGTGCCAGCAGTGTGCGTAGCACCTTCTCCTACAATGAGCAGTTCTTC.

This clonotype was picked up many times. The chain links TRBV6-4 to TRBJ2-1; D might be TRBD1 or TRBD2, each matching 6 bases. The germline V gene encodes CDR1 MRHNA and CDR2 SNTAGT. Trimming shortened V by 7 bases and J by 4 bases, and 20 bases separated the two germline ends. The CDR3 runs to 16 residues. The CDR3 DNA reads TGTGCCAGCACCACGAATGGGGGGCTCTCTTACAATGAGCAGTTCTTC. This codes for CASTTNGGLSYNEQFF.

This clonotype was counted many times. This chain links TRBV10-3 with TRBJ2-3; 14 bases fit TRBD2. Germline loops: CDR1 ENHRY, CDR2 SYGVKD. The CDR3 consists of 16 residues. V gave up 5 bases and J gave up 4 bases; unmatched junction bases: 5. The CDR3 region has the DNA TGTGCCATCAGTCAACGGACTAGCGGGGGGTCAGATACGCAGTATTTT. It codes for CAISQRTSGGSDTQYF.

This clonotype was counted only a few times. V gene TRBV21-1 combines with J gene TRBJ2-1. TRBV21-1 is reported as a pseudogene. CDR3 length equals 12 residues. CDR3 amino acids: CASLKGYNEQFF. The CDR3 region has the DNA TGTGCCAGCCTAAAGGGCTACAATGAGCAGTTCTTC.

The V call is TRBV27, the J call TRBJ1-1, with 7 nucleotides matching TRBD1. From germline, CDR1 is MNHEY and CDR2 SMNVEV (reference sequence). V lost 0 bases, J lost 5 bases, and 12 bases stayed unmatched. The CDR3 has 17 amino acids. The DNA of the CDR3 is TGTGCCAGCAGTTTATCTAGGGCAGGGGGTCTAGGGACTGAAGCTTTCTTT. Encoded protein: CASSLSRAGGLGTEAFF.

This clonotype was found many times. The junction does not match germline at one end; this may be a read error. V and J are TRBV20-1 and TRBJ1-1; TRBD1 is a possible D gene (5 bases). The germline V gene has CDR1 DFQATT and CDR2 SNEGSKA (reference sequence). The CDR3 is made up of 12 amino acids. CDR3 protein: CSARDGTVEGKF. The CDR3 bases are TGCAGTGCTAGAGATGGGACCGTCGAGGGGAAATTT.